What follows describes a single T cell receptor (beta chain). What it recognizes is unknown. In the PCR, 60 Vbeta and 13 Jbeta primers were used. The method was immunoSEQ multiplex PCR; TCRdb's version includes in-frame clones alone and lacks a portion of them. The sample lists approximately 130,000 clones, approximately 82% occurring once. Everyone who donated was a healthy bone marrow donor. The data are from a study of cytomegalovirus exposure and HLA in healthy donors. The length of the CDR3 is 15 residues. Germline trimming cut 4 bases from V and 4 bases from J; bases unmatched to any gene: 4. Germline V gene lookup returns CDR1 MNHEY and CDR2 SMNVEV (reference sequence). Study-level points and caveats: DRB1 had the most TCR associations and HLA-C the fewest, a later analysis found, with rates varying by HLA locus. CMV antigen specificity was confirmed in vitro for three CMV-associated chains. TCR beta sequences reportedly predicted the HLA-A and HLA-B alleles of most subjects accurately.

The V call is TRBV27, the J call TRBJ2-2; TRBD1 aligns across 9 bases. This TCR derives from a man aged 40-55 years in good health and CMV-seronegative. Sequenced material: PBMCs. CDR3 coding DNA: TGTGCCAGCAGTTGGGGACAGGGTACCACCGGGGAGCTGTTTTTT. Translated: CASSWGQGTTGELFF.